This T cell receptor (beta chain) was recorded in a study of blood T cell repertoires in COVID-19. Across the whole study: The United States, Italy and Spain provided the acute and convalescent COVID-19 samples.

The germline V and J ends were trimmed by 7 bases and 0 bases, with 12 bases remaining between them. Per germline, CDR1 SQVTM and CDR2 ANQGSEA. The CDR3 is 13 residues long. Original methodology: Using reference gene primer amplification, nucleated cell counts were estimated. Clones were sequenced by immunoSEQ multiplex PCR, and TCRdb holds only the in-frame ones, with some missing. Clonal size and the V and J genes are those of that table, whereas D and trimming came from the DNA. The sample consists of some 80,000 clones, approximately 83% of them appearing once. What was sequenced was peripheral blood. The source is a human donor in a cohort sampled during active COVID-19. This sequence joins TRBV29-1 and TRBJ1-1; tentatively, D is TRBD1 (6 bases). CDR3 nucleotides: TGCAGCGGCGCGAGGGGGATGAACACTGAAGCTTTCTTT. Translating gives CSGARGMNTEAFF.